The 4 T cell receptor beta chains presented below share a single source sample, sequenced in a study of T cells after yellow fever vaccination. TCRdb reprocessed the 5' RACE reads with MiXCR, giving one entry per CDR3 protein. This sample has some 300,000 distinct CDR3 sequences, with around 3.6% found just once. Sample: PBMCs, taken on the day of the yellow fever booster vaccination. The source of these receptors is a man younger than 35 who received the YFV17D yellow fever vaccine.

The chain couples TRBV5-1 to TRBJ1-6; possible D gene TRBD1, 6 bases. Germline V CDR1 and CDR2: SGHRS, YFSETQ. CDR3 length equals 15 residues. The V gene lost 0 bases and the J gene lost 9 bases, with 13 bases spanning the gap. CDR3 sequence reads: CASSLGGAQSSPLHF. In DNA form, the CDR3 reads TGCGCCAGCAGCTTGGGGGGGGCCCAAAGTTCACCCCTCCACTTT. Combining the CDR3 with reference TRBV5-1 and TRBJ1-6 gives the whole variable domain KAGVTQTPRYLIKTRGQQVTLSCSPISGHRSVSWYQQTPGQGLQFLFEYFSETQRNKGNFPGRFSGRQFSNSRSEMNVSTLELGDSALYLCASSLGGAQSSPLHFGNGTRLTVT.

This clonotype was seen ten or more times. V is TRBV4-2 and J is TRBJ2-3, with D maybe TRBD1 (6 bases). V shed 4 bases and J shed 4 bases, with 9 bases lying between them. This CDR3 spans 13 amino acids. CDR1 and CDR2 from the germline V gene are LGHNA and YNFKEQ. CDR3 DNA: TGTGCCAGCAGCCGCGAGGGGGCAGATACGCAGTATTTT. This codes for CASSREGADTQYF.

This clonotype was counted between two and nine times. The chain employs TRBV7-6 and TRBJ1-2; 9 bases are a match to TRBD1. Unmatched junction bases numbered 5, after V lost 4 bases and J lost 8 bases. The CDR3 extends over 13 amino acids. The V gene's germline CDR1 is SGHVS and CDR2 FNYEAQ. The CDR3 coding sequence is TGTGCCAGCAGCTCCAGACAGGGGGAGGGCTACACCTTC. Residues: CASSSRQGEGYTF. The variable domain in full, with the rest retrieved from reference TRBV7-6 and TRBJ1-2, is GAGVSQSPRYKVTKRGQDVALRCDPISGHVSLYWYRQALGQGPEFLTYFNYEAQQDKSGLPNDRFSAERPEGSISTLTIQRTEQRDSAMYRCASSSRQGEGYTFGSGTRLTVV.

This clonotype was seen ten or more times. The chain joins TRBV28 to TRBJ2-5; D is uncertain. The length of the CDR3 is 13 residues. The germline CDR1 and CDR2 sequences are MDHEN and SYDVKM. The ends were cut back, 3 bases at V and 2 bases at J, with 7 bases in the middle. The CDR3 loop is CASSFGRQETQYF. The CDR3 coding sequence is TGTGCCAGCAGTTTCGGCAGACAAGAGACCCAGTACTTC.